What follows is one T cell receptor (beta chain) and its context. Its antigen is still unknown. Within one base of it there is no much larger clone, and no base qualities were kept. The library came from the immunoSEQ multiplex PCR assay. The table comes from immuneACCESS by way of TCRdb, which keeps in-frame sequences with V and J called. Part of the clones is missing from these tables; in studies checked, under half for an unresolved V gene and the rest for unknown reasons. The sample profile shows under 450,000 clones; 80% to 95% of them were found once. The ten largest clones add up to 5% to 7% of the sample. This sample was included in a study of control samples from healthy donors and cancer patients (dated by TCRdb to the early 2020s). The CDR3 goes from the cysteine to the phenylalanine over 12 residues. The DNA shown is the 36-base CDR3, in frame from base 1. Per the germline V gene, LGHNT is the CDR1 and FRNRAP is the CDR2. V is cut by 0 bases and J by 1 base, and the space between the germline ends is 1 base.

The chain joins TRBV12-5 to TRBJ2-7, with the identity of the D gene unclear. The clonotype comes from a man aged 35-49 years with head and neck cancer. Sequenced: PBMCs. The CDR3 region reads CASGLVSYEQYF. The nucleotide sequence reads as follows: TGTGCTAGTGGTTTGGTTTCCTACGAGCAGTACTTC.